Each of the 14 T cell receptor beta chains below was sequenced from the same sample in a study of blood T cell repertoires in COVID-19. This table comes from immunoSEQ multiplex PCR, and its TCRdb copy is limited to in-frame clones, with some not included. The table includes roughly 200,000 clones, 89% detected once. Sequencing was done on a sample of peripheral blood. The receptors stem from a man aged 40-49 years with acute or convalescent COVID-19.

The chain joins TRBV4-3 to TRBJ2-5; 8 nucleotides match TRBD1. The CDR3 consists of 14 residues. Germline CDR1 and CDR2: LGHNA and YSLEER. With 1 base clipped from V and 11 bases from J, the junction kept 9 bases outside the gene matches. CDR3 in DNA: TGCGCCAGCAGCCAAGGGTTCGAAGGGACAGGACAGTACTTC. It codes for CASSQGFEGTGQYF.

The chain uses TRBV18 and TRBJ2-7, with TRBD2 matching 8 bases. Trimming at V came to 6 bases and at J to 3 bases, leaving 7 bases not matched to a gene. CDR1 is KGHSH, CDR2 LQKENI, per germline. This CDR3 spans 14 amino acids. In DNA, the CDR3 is TGTGCCAGCTCTCCCGGACTAGCACTCTACGAGCAGTACTTC. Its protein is CASSPGLALYEQYF.

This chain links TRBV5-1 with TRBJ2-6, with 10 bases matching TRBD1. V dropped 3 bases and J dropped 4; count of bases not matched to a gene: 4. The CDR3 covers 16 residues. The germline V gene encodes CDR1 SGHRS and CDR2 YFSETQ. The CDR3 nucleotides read TGCGCCAGCAGCTCCCGACAGGGGGCCGGGGCCAACGTCCTGACTTTC. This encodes CASSSRQGAGANVLTF.

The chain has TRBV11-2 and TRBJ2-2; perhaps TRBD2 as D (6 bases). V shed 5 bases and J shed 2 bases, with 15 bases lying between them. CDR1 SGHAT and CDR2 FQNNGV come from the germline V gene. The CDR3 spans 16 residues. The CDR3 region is CASSRLTGTNTGELFF. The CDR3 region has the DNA TGTGCCAGCAGCCGCCTCACCGGGACTAACACCGGGGAGCTGTTTTTT.

CDR3 nucleotide sequence: TGTGCCAGCGGGACAGGGCCCCTCTACGAGCAGTACTTC. Translated: CASGTGPLYEQYF. The chain carries TRBV2 and TRBJ2-7, with TRBD1 identical over 9 bases. Trimming removed 8 bases from V and 3 bases from J; junction bases left unmatched: 5. There are 13 residues in the CDR3. Germline V gene sequence: CDR1 SNHLY, CDR2 FYNNEI.

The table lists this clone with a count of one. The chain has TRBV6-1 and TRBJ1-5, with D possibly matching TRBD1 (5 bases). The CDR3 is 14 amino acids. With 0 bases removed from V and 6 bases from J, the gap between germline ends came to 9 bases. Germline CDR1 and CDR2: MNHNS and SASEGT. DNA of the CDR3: TGTGCCAGCAGTGAAGCTATGGGGCTTCAGCCCCAGCATTTT. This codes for CASSEAMGLQPQHF.

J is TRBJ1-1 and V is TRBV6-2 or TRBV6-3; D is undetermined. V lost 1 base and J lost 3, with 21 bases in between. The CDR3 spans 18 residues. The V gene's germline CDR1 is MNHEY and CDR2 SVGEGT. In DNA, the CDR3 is TGTGCCAGCAGTTACTTACCGCCGACCCCCCGAGCGGACACTGAAGCTTTCTTT. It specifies CASSYLPPTPRADTEAFF.

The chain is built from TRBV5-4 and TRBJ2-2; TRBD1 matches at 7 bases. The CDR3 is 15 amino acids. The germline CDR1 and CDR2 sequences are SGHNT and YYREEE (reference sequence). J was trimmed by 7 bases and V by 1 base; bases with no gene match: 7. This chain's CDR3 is CASSLSGGRNGELFF. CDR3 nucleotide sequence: TGTGCCAGCAGCTTGTCAGGGGGTCGGAACGGGGAGCTGTTTTTT.

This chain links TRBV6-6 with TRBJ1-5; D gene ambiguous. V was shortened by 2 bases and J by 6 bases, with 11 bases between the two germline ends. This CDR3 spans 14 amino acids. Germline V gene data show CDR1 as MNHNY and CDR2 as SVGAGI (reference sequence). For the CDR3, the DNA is TGTGCCAGCAGTTACGTTCCATCCAGTCAGCCCCAGCATTTT. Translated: CASSYVPSSQPQHF.

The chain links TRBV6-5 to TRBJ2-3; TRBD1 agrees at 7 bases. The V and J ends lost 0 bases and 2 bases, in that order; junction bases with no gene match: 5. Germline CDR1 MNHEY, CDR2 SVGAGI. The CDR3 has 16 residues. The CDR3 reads CASSYSRTGPTDTQYF. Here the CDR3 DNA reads TGTGCCAGCAGTTACTCGAGGACAGGACCCACAGATACGCAGTATTTT.

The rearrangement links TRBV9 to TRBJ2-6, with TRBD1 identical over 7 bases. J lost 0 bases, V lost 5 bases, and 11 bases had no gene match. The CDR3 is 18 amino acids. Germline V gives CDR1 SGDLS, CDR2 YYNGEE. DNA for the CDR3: TGTGCCAGCAGTGGAACAGGGGTGTTGGTCTCTGGGGCCAACGTCCTGACTTTC. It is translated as CASSGTGVLVSGANVLTF. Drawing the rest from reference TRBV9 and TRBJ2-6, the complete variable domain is DSGVTQTPKHLITATGQRVTLRCSPRSGDLSVYWYQQSLDQGLQFLIQYYNGEERAKGNILERFSAQQFPDLHSELNLSSLELGDSALYFCASSGTGVLVSGANVLTFGAGSRLTVL.

In nucleotides, the CDR3 is TGTGCCAGCAGCGTAGCTAGGGGTAGCACAGATACGCAGTATTTT. Translation gives CASSVARGSTDTQYF. The rearrangement uses TRBV9 and TRBJ2-3, with D tentatively TRBD1 (5 bases). Trimming removed 0 bases at V and 0 bases at J, with 8 bases between. The CDR3 spans 15 residues. Germline lookup yields CDR1 SGDLS and CDR2 YYNGEE.

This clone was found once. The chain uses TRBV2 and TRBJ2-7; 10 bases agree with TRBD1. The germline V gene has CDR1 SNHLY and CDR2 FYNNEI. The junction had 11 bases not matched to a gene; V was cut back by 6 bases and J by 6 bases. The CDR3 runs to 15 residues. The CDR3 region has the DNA TGTGCCAGCAGCCCGGGACAGGGGCGTTTCGGCGAGCAGTACTTC. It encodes CASSPGQGRFGEQYF.

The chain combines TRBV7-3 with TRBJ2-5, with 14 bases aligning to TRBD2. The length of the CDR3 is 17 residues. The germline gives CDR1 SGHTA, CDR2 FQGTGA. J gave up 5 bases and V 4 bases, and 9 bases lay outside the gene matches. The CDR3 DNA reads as TGTGCCAGCAGCTCGGGACTAGCGGGGGTCCCCGGGGAGACCCAGTACTTC. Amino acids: CASSSGLAGVPGETQYF.